This TCR beta chain emerged from a study of T-cell memory formation after mild COVID-19. Points from the study as a whole: CD4/CD8 balance held among clones contracting day 15 to 85, and later expanders leaned CD4+. Of the contracting clones, CD4+ ones lay mainly in CM and EM, and CD8+ ones in EMRA. Pre-infection memory contained some responding clones, which suggested that cross-reactive memory had joined.

TCR alpha and TCR beta cDNA libraries with sample barcodes and UMIs came from 5'RACE using constant-segment primers. TCRdb fed the 5' RACE reads into MiXCR, producing one record per CDR3 protein. Here the sample spans around 45,000 distinct CDR3 sequences, 8% to 10% being singletons. CDR1 is SGHAT, CDR2 FQNNGV, per germline. The CDR3 loop spans 13 amino acids. Trimming removed 1 base at V and 7 bases at J, with 10 bases between. A few counts support this clonotype. Antigen unknown. The chain uses TRBV11-2 and TRBJ1-1, with TRBD1 as a possible D gene (6 bases). The sequence derives from an adult woman who had mild COVID-19 (a few samples of this study predate the infection). Cell type and time point are not known. The sample consisted of PBMCs or a T cell subset sorted from them (not recorded which). The CDR3 is CASSLVGRGEAFF. The CDR3 coding sequence is TGTGCCAGCAGCTTAGTCGGCAGGGGTGAAGCTTTCTTT.